Presented here are 19 T cell receptor beta chains from one specimen sequenced in a study of blood T cell repertoires in COVID-19. Assay: immunoSEQ multiplex PCR; the TCRdb copy retains only in-frame clones and omits some. The table records 45,000 to 65,000 clones, about 76% of them present only once. The sequenced sample consisted of peripheral blood. These receptors were collected from a man between 65 and 85 years old with active or convalescent COVID-19.

The chain joins TRBV11-2 to TRBJ2-7, with a tentative D call TRBD1 (5 bases). Trimming pared 5 bases from V and 3 bases from J, leaving 14 bases between. This CDR3 has 14 residues. CDR1 is SGHAT, CDR2 FQNNGV, per germline. The CDR3 reads CASSPEIQVYEQYF. The CDR3 region has the DNA TGTGCCAGCAGCCCCGAGATACAGGTCTACGAGCAGTACTTC.

The chain combines TRBV9 with TRBJ2-1, with TRBD2 identical over 8 bases. Unmatched junction bases numbered 10, after V lost 4 bases and J lost 10 bases. The CDR3 contains 14 residues. Germline values: CDR1 SGDLS, CDR2 YYNGEE. CDR3 sequence: CASSKTSGVEEQFF. The CDR3 bases are TGTGCCAGCAGCAAAACTAGCGGAGTGGAGGAGCAGTTCTTC.

The J gene is TRBJ1-2, the V gene TRBV6-5, with D tentatively TRBD1 (5 bases). The CDR3 consists of 13 residues. V lost 5 bases and J 4 bases, leaving 11 bases between the germline ends. Germline CDR1 reads MNHEY; CDR2 reads SVGAGI. CDR3 loop: CASSLQGPYGYTF. CDR3 DNA sequence: TGTGCCAGCAGTCTCCAGGGCCCCTATGGCTACACCTTC.

This rearrangement joins TRBV6-6 to TRBJ2-3; the D is unclear. V gave up 6 bases and J gave up 6 bases, with 10 bases separating them. This CDR3 is 12 amino acids long. The V gene's germline CDR1 is MNHNY and CDR2 SVGAGI (reference sequence). The CDR3 DNA reads TGTGCCAGCAGCCATCCATTGGATACGCAGTATTTT. Translated: CASSHPLDTQYF.

This chain uses TRBV28 with TRBJ1-4, with a possible D match to TRBD1 (6 bases). The CDR3 is 15 amino acids. Germline CDR1 and CDR2: MDHEN and SYDVKM. Trimming cost V 6 bases and J 6 bases, with 17 bases left between them. CDR3 nucleotide sequence: TGTGCCAGCAGCCGTCCGGGACAAAGCGATGAAAAACTGTTTTTT. As protein: CASSRPGQSDEKLFF.

The chain combines TRBV4-3 with TRBJ2-3; D possibly corresponds to TRBD2 (6 bases). This CDR3 has 15 amino acids. Per the germline V gene, CDR1 is LGHNA and CDR2 is YSLEER. The V gene lost 4 bases and the J gene lost 4 bases, with 15 bases spanning the gap. The CDR3 is CASSPGTSRPDTQYF. CDR3 bases: TGCGCCAGCAGCCCCGGGACTTCCAGACCAGATACGCAGTATTTT.

In its sample, this clone was seen many times. The CDR3 bases are TGTGCCAGCAACGGAGGGAAGGGCAATCAGCCCCAGCATTTT. This translates into CASNGGKGNQPQHF. The chain is built from TRBV2 and TRBJ1-5; D is undetermined. This CDR3 is 14 amino acids long. In germline, CDR1 is SNHLY, CDR2 FYNNEI. V lost 7 bases and J 2 bases, leaving 12 bases between the germline ends.

The J gene is TRBJ1-1, the V gene TRBV28, with 9 bases aligning to TRBD1. V lost 5 bases, J lost 1 base, and 8 bases stayed unmatched. Germline CDR1 reads MDHEN; CDR2 reads SYDVKM. The CDR3 is 16 residues long. The CDR3 DNA reads as TGTGCCAGCAGTCAGTACAGGGGGCAAGGGAACACTGAAGCTTTCTTT. Translated: CASSQYRGQGNTEAFF.

In this sample, this clone turned up many times. This chain links TRBV5-1 with TRBJ2-3, with 7 bases identical to TRBD2. J was trimmed by 2 bases and V by 0 bases; bases with no gene match: 9. The CDR3 runs 17 residues. Germline V gives CDR1 SGHRS, CDR2 YFSETQ. CDR3 nucleotides: TGCGCCAGCAGCTTGGGCTCGGGCGGGAGCCCCACAGATACGCAGTATTTT. This encodes CASSLGSGGSPTDTQYF.

The rearrangement links TRBV15 to TRBJ2-3; 12 bases map to TRBD2. Trimming removed 0 bases from V and 3 bases from J; junction bases left unmatched: 7. Germline loops: CDR1 LNHNV, CDR2 YYDKDF (reference sequence). This CDR3 comprises 18 residues. CDR3 sequence (DNA): TGTGCCACCAGCAGAGATCTGACTAGCGGGAGTGGAACAGATACGCAGTATTTT. It specifies CATSRDLTSGSGTDTQYF.

V gene TRBV6-2 or TRBV6-3 combines with J gene TRBJ2-3; the match to TRBD2 covers 9 bases. V gave up 2 bases and J gave up 9 bases; unmatched junction bases: 21. This CDR3 is 19 amino acids long. Per the germline V gene, CDR1 is MNHEY and CDR2 is SVGEGT. The CDR3: CASSYGSRAGGPKKETQYF. The CDR3 DNA sequence: TGTGCCAGCAGTTACGGATCTCGGGCGGGAGGGCCAAAAAAAGAAACGCAGTATTTT.

The J gene is TRBJ2-1, the V gene TRBV7-9, with D possibly TRBD2 on 7 matching bases. Germline V gives CDR1 SEHNR, CDR2 FQNEAQ (reference sequence). The CDR3 covers 17 residues. V lost 2 bases and J 2 bases, leaving 16 bases between the germline ends. The CDR3 region is CASSLRSRGGAYNEQFF. Here the CDR3 DNA reads TGTGCCAGCAGCTTACGCTCTAGGGGGGGCGCCTACAATGAGCAGTTCTTC.

This chain joins TRBV7-9 and TRBJ1-3, with 7 bases aligning to TRBD1. The CDR3 extends over 19 amino acids. The J segment lost 4 bases and the V segment lost 4 bases, leaving 19 bases of the junction unmatched. The germline V gene encodes CDR1 SEHNR and CDR2 FQNEAQ (reference sequence). CDR3 nucleotide sequence: TGTGCCAGCAGCTCCCCGCGGGACAGTCCTTCTCTCTCCGGAAACACCATATATTTT. Amino acids: CASSSPRDSPSLSGNTIYF.

The chain links TRBV14 to TRBJ2-7; maybe TRBD2 (5 bases). Trimming cost V 0 bases and J 0 bases, with 12 bases left between them. This CDR3 contains 16 residues. The germline V gene has CDR1 SGHDN and CDR2 FVKESK. CDR3 sequence: CASSQDALAASYEQYF. CDR3 bases: TGTGCCAGCAGCCAAGATGCCCTAGCCGCCTCCTACGAGCAGTACTTC. The entire variable domain, with the rest obtained from reference TRBV14 and TRBJ2-7, is as follows: EAGVTQFPSHSVIEKGQTVTLRCDPISGHDNLYWYRRVMGKEIKFLLHFVKESKQDESGMPNNRFLAERTGGTYSTLKVQPAELEDSGVYFCASSQDALAASYEQYFGPGTRLTVT.

The chain recombines TRBV28 with TRBJ2-3; 8 nucleotides agree with TRBD2. This CDR3 contains 16 residues. V shed 6 bases, J shed 4 bases, and the junction held 12 bases outside the gene matches. In germline, CDR1 is MDHEN, CDR2 SYDVKM. Written as DNA, the CDR3 is TGTGCCAGCAGCTTGAGAGTTCCGGGGGGGCCAGATACGCAGTATTTT. Its translation is CASSLRVPGGPDTQYF.

This clone appeared a single time. This chain connects TRBV4-1 to TRBJ1-2; possibly TRBD1 for D (5 bases). V was cut by 1 base and J by 8 bases, with 14 bases left in between. This CDR3 contains 14 residues. CDR1 and CDR2 (germline): MGHRA, YSYEKL. The chain's CDR3 is CASSQGFAGQGYTF. In nucleotides, the CDR3 is TGCGCCAGCAGCCAAGGCTTCGCAGGGCAAGGCTACACCTTC.

V usage is TRBV24-1 and J usage is TRBJ1-2; 8 nucleotides line up with TRBD1. Per the germline V gene, CDR1 is KGHDR and CDR2 is SFDVKD. CDR3 size: 14 residues. Unmatched junction bases numbered 6, after V lost 4 bases and J lost 6 bases. CDR3 residues: CATSDQTGVHGYTF. The CDR3 coding sequence is TGTGCCACCAGTGACCAGACAGGGGTGCATGGCTACACCTTC.

The chain combines TRBV19 with TRBJ1-2; D ambiguous. In germline, CDR1 is LNHDA, CDR2 SQIVND (reference sequence). The CDR3 spans 15 residues. V was shortened by 7 bases and J by 5 bases, with 20 bases between the two germline ends. This CDR3 reads CASTPDGGYGYGYTF. The CDR3 nucleotides read TGTGCCAGTACCCCGGACGGAGGGTATGGGTATGGCTACACCTTC.

This clone was counted a few times. This chain connects TRBV6-1 to TRBJ1-6; a weak D match, TRBD1 (5 bases). CDR1 MNHNS and CDR2 SASEGT come from the germline V gene. The CDR3 loop spans 15 amino acids. Trimming stripped 3 bases from V and 10 bases from J, with 16 bases between. The CDR3 bases are TGTGCCAGCAGTGAGGGCCCAGGGTCATGGTCACCCCTCCACTTT. Translation: CASSEGPGSWSPLHF.